This TCR beta chain was identified in a study of T cell responses to AZD1222 COVID-19 vaccine. Study-level findings and limits: Unmutated variant regions reportedly attract nearly half of all spike-specific TCRs.

TCRdb keeps only in-frame clones here, not all; method: immunoSEQ multiplex PCR. The data hold around 79,000 clones, with about 85% observed a single time. Points on this clone: The antigen remains undetermined.

The material was peripheral blood, obtained on day 0 of AZD1222 vaccination. This TCR derives from an adult in good health.

For the CDR3, the DNA is TGTGCCTGGGGTGCCCCCGGACAACTAGGGGCCTTCGGTGAGCAGTTCTTC. It codes for CAWGAPGQLGAFGEQFF. The V gene is TRBV30, the J gene TRBJ2-1; D is possibly TRBD1 or TRBD2 (5 bases each). The length of the CDR3 is 17 residues. The germline gives CDR1 GTSNPN, CDR2 SVGIG (reference sequence). V dropped 5 bases and J dropped 9 bases, with 29 bases sitting between them.